These 21 T cell receptor beta chains share one sample of origin, sequenced in a study of shared clonotypes between healthy human individuals. Assay used: immunoSEQ multiplex PCR; TCRdb lists only in-frame clones, some missing. The table includes roughly 490,000 clones, around 79% detected once. Specimen: PBMCs. The receptors derive from a woman aged 40-49 years in good health. Some clones in this sample may be carry-over from other donors' samples.

This clone was seen a few times. The genes are TRBV7-2 and TRBJ1-5; D uncertain. CDR1 SGHTA and CDR2 FQGNSA come from the germline V gene. This CDR3 is 13 amino acids long. Trimming cost V 5 bases and J 5 bases, with 10 bases left between them. The CDR3 here is CASSPSADQPQHF. The CDR3 DNA reads TGTGCCAGCAGCCCGTCTGCCGATCAGCCCCAGCATTTT.

The CDR3 is CASSPRQGLSAFF. CDR3 DNA: TGTGCCAGCAGTCCGCGACAGGGTTTAAGTGCTTTCTTT. The rearrangement joins TRBV6-5 to TRBJ1-1; 7 nucleotides align to TRBD1. Germline CDR1 is MNHEY and CDR2 is SVGAGI. V dropped 5 bases and J dropped 11; count of bases not matched to a gene: 11. The length of the CDR3 is 13 residues.

This sequence joins TRBV6-1 and TRBJ2-1, with a possible D match to TRBD2 (6 bases). The V gene's germline CDR1 is MNHNS and CDR2 SASEGT. This CDR3 is built from 15 residues. Trimming took off 3 bases at V and 5 bases at J, with 14 bases between the two ends. The CDR3 nucleotides read TGTGCCAGCAGTGAGAGGTGGGACTCTAACAATGAGCAGTTCTTC. Encoded protein: CASSERWDSNNEQFF.

This clone was observed once. The rearrangement joins TRBV19 to TRBJ2-4; TRBD1 might be the D (5 bases). The germline CDR1 and CDR2 sequences are LNHDA and SQIVND (reference sequence). CDR3 length: 14 amino acids. The V end was cut by 3 bases, the J end by 7 bases, with 13 bases between. The CDR3 here is CASSMGLVGNIQYF. In nucleotides, the CDR3 is TGTGCCAGTAGTATGGGGCTAGTTGGGAACATTCAGTACTTC. Variable domain in full (rest from reference TRBV19 and TRBJ2-4): DGGITQSPKYLFRKEGQNVTLSCEQNLNHDAMYWYRQDPGQGLRLIYYSQIVNDFQKGDIAEGYSVSREKKESFPLTVTSAQKNPTAFYLCASSMGLVGNIQYFGAGTRLSVL.

In DNA, the CDR3 is TGTGCCAGCTCACCGGAGACGGACTACAATGAGCAGTTCTTC. The encoded protein is CASSPETDYNEQFF. This chain joins TRBV18 and TRBJ2-1; D not resolved. Trimming removed 3 bases at V and 3 bases at J, with 9 bases between. The CDR3 has 14 amino acids. Per the germline V gene, CDR1 is KGHSH and CDR2 is LQKENI.

The CDR3 spells CASSIAGTTDTQYF. The CDR3 DNA sequence: TGTGCCAGTAGTATAGCGGGAACCACAGATACGCAGTATTTT. This chain connects TRBV19 to TRBJ2-3; D possibly corresponds to TRBD2 (5 bases). The CDR3 is 14 residues long. Trimming took 1 base from V and 2 from J, leaving 7 bases between them. Germline assignment: CDR1 LNHDA and CDR2 SQIVND (reference sequence).

The chain couples TRBV27 to TRBJ1-6; TRBD1 aligns across 12 bases. This CDR3 comprises 18 residues. CDR1 is MNHEY, CDR2 SMNVEV, per germline (reference sequence). Trimming removed 7 bases from V and 0 bases from J; junction bases left unmatched: 7. The DNA for the CDR3 is TGTGCCAGCAAAGGGACAGGGGGCGGGAGCTCCTATAATTCACCCCTCCACTTT. This gives the protein CASKGTGGGSSYNSPLHF.

The rearrangement joins TRBV4-2 to TRBJ2-5; 7 positions match TRBD2. The CDR3 is 15 residues long. Germline values: CDR1 LGHNA, CDR2 YNFKEQ. J gave up 2 bases and V 0 bases, and 3 bases lay outside the gene matches. CDR3 region: CASSQDLRGQETQYF. CDR3 DNA: TGTGCCAGCAGCCAAGATTTGCGGGGGCAAGAGACCCAGTACTTC.

This sequence joins TRBV2 and TRBJ2-7; D gene uncertain. The CDR3 has 12 amino acids. Germline V gene sequence: CDR1 SNHLY, CDR2 FYNNEI. V was pared by 7 bases and J by 3 bases, with 10 bases between. In DNA, the CDR3 is TGTGCCAGCACCAGGCCAGGCTACGAGCAGTACTTC. Translating it yields CASTRPGYEQYF.

The chain joins TRBV19 to TRBJ1-1, with D unresolved. CDR1 and CDR2 (germline): LNHDA, SQIVND (reference sequence). V lost 7 bases and J lost 1, with 19 bases in between. The length of the CDR3 is 16 residues. The CDR3 region has the DNA TGTGCCAGTACCGCTCGGGCAGGTTTGGCGAACACTGAAGCTTTCTTT. It specifies CASTARAGLANTEAFF.

The V and J genes are TRBV10-2 and TRBJ2-3; possibly TRBD2 for D (6 bases). V dropped 2 bases and J dropped 0 bases, with 18 bases sitting between them. CDR1 is WSHSY, CDR2 SAAADI, per germline. The CDR3 has 18 amino acids. CDR3 protein: CASSEPAHLGRSTDTQYF. The CDR3 DNA reads as TGCGCCAGCAGTGAGCCCGCTCATCTAGGGAGGAGCACAGATACGCAGTATTTT.

To note about this clone: The sample has other DNA sequences that encode this CDR3 too. The chain joins TRBV7-3 to TRBJ2-1, with TRBD2 matching 10 bases. Trimming at V came to 1 base and at J to 7 bases, leaving 4 bases not matched to a gene. CDR1 and CDR2 from the germline V gene are SGHTA and FQGTGA. This CDR3 is 15 amino acids long. The CDR3 here is CASSLILAGANEQFF. The CDR3 nucleotides are TGTGCCAGCAGCTTAATCCTAGCGGGAGCAAATGAGCAGTTCTTC. The whole variable domain, remainder taken from reference TRBV7-3 and TRBJ2-1, is GAGVSQTPSNKVTEKGKYVELRCDPISGHTALYWYRQSLGQGPEFLIYFQGTGAADDSGLPNDRFFAVRPEGSVSTLKIQRTERGDSAVYLCASSLILAGANEQFFGPGTRLTVL.

The rearrangement links TRBV11-2 to TRBJ1-1; 7 bases fit TRBD1. The germline gives CDR1 SGHAT, CDR2 FQNNGV. V lost 5 bases, J lost 1 base, and 7 bases stayed unmatched. The CDR3 loop spans 15 amino acids. In DNA form, the CDR3 reads TGTGCCAGCAGCCCGTCGACAGGGCGGAACACTGAAGCTTTCTTT. Translated: CASSPSTGRNTEAFF.

Remarks on this clone: Other DNA variants within this sample encode the same CDR3. The chain uses TRBV7-2 and TRBJ2-3; D may correspond to TRBD1 or TRBD2 (5 bases each). Trimming removed 0 bases from V and 1 base from J, with 5 bases in between. Germline-derived CDR1 and CDR2 are SGHTA and FQGNSA. The CDR3 covers 14 residues. The DNA of the CDR3 is TGTGCCAGCAGCTTAGCGGGGGGCACAGATACGCAGTATTTT. Amino acids: CASSLAGGTDTQYF.

The rearrangement uses TRBV28 and TRBJ1-5; no definite D call. The CDR3 has 14 residues. Trimming took off 10 bases at V and 0 bases at J, with 13 bases between the two ends. Germline V lookup: CDR1 MDHEN, CDR2 SYDVKM. As DNA, the CDR3 is TGTGCCATCGGGTCTCCAAATAGCAATCAGCCCCAGCATTTT. This encodes CAIGSPNSNQPQHF.

This rearrangement joins TRBV10-2 to TRBJ2-5; D is tentatively TRBD1 or TRBD2 (5 bases each). V gave up 7 bases and J gave up 4 bases, with 16 bases separating them. The CDR3 sequence is 14 residues long. Germline CDR1 reads WSHSY; CDR2 reads SAAADI. This chain's CDR3 is CASIPGPSGETQYF. The CDR3 DNA follows: TGCGCCAGCATCCCGGGACCATCAGGAGAGACCCAGTACTTC.

This rearrangement joins TRBV27 to TRBJ1-5; 8 bases line up with TRBD1. With V trimmed by 3 bases and J by 7 bases, 5 bases remained unmatched. CDR1 is MNHEY and CDR2 is SMNVEV in the germline V gene (reference sequence). CDR3 length: 14 amino acids. This CDR3 is CASSFAGGEQPQHF. The CDR3 nucleotides are TGTGCCAGCAGTTTCGCAGGGGGCGAACAGCCCCAGCATTTT.

V gene TRBV10-3 combines with J gene TRBJ2-5, with 8 bases matching TRBD1. Trimming cost V 2 bases and J 6 bases; bases outside gene matches: 5. This CDR3 has 14 residues. CDR1 and CDR2 (germline): ENHRY, SYGVKD. CDR3 sequence: CAISEGQGGQTQYF. The CDR3 coding sequence is TGTGCCATCAGTGAGGGACAGGGTGGACAGACCCAGTACTTC.

The V and J genes are TRBV6-1 and TRBJ2-2, with D perhaps matching TRBD1 or TRBD2 (5 bases each). CDR1 is MNHNS, CDR2 SASEGT, per germline. The V end was cut by 7 bases, the J end by 6 bases, with 15 bases between. This CDR3 is built from 14 residues. The CDR3 here is CASTQPGSAGELFF. CDR3 bases: TGTGCCAGCACCCAACCAGGGAGCGCCGGGGAGCTGTTTTTT.

The J gene is TRBJ2-7, the V gene TRBV5-1; D is unresolved. With 1 base removed from V and 3 bases from J, the gap between germline ends came to 17 bases. This CDR3 is built from 16 residues. The germline gives CDR1 SGHRS, CDR2 YFSETQ. The chain's CDR3 is CASSLRSLVENYEQYF. The CDR3 DNA reads TGCGCCAGCAGCTTGCGGAGTCTGGTAGAAAACTACGAGCAGTACTTC.

The chain uses TRBV7-2 and TRBJ2-1; a weak D match, TRBD2 (6 bases). Trimming pared 4 bases from V and 15 bases from J, leaving 19 bases between. The CDR3 is 13 residues long. Germline CDR1 SGHTA, CDR2 FQGNSA. This CDR3 is CASSSYGGPSRFF. The CDR3 DNA sequence: TGTGCCAGCAGCTCCTACGGGGGTCCTAGCAGGTTCTTC.